Presented here are 29 T cell receptor beta chains from one specimen sequenced in a study of T cell responses to AZD1222 COVID-19 vaccine. Assay used: immunoSEQ multiplex PCR; TCRdb lists only in-frame clones, some missing. The sample shows about 140,000 clones, more than 80% of them seen only once. Specimen: peripheral blood, collected on day 0 of AZD1222 vaccination. Every receptor here comes from an adult in good health.

V and J are TRBV12-3 or TRBV12-4 and TRBJ2-1; 7 positions agree with TRBD2. The CDR3 runs to 13 residues. V lost 5 bases, J lost 7 bases, and 5 bases stayed unmatched. The CDR3 is CASSGLVRNEQFF. CDR3 DNA sequence: TGTGCCAGCAGTGGACTAGTTCGGAATGAGCAGTTCTTC.

Details on this clone: At one boundary the junction diverges from the germline segment, which might be a read error. The chain uses TRBV7-7 and TRBJ2-5; 11 nucleotides line up with TRBD2. The germline V gene encodes CDR1 SSHAT and CDR2 FNYEAQ (reference sequence). The CDR3 has 16 amino acids. The CDR3 is CASSLSSGGRQETQYF. The CDR3 bases are TGTGCTAGCAGCCTATCTAGCGGGGGGAGACAAGAGACCCAGTACTTC. Full variable domain (outside the CDR3, taken from reference TRBV7-7 and TRBJ2-5): GAGVSQSPRYKVTKRGQDVTLRCDPISSHATLYWYQQALGQGPEFLTYFNYEAQPDKSGLPSDRFSAERPEGSISTLTIQRTEQRDSAMYRCASSLSSGGRQETQYFGPGTRLLVL.

The J gene is TRBJ1-2, the V gene TRBV3-1 (or the pseudogene TRBV3-2); unclear D gene. CDR3 length equals 13 residues. Germline V gene sequence: CDR1 LGHDT, CDR2 YNNKEL (reference sequence). Deletions cut 5 bases from V and 3 bases from J, with 10 bases between. The CDR3 reads CASSSNGDYGYTF. CDR3 sequence (DNA): TGTGCCAGCAGCTCGAACGGGGACTATGGCTACACCTTC.

The chain couples TRBV6-5 to TRBJ2-5; the match to TRBD2 covers 8 bases. V was pared by 6 bases and J by 1 base, with 7 bases of the junction left unmatched. The CDR3 is 15 residues long. CDR1 is MNHEY and CDR2 is SVGAGI in the germline V gene. Here the CDR3 reads CASSHPSGGQETQYF. As DNA, the CDR3 is TGTGCCAGCAGCCATCCAAGCGGGGGCCAAGAGACCCAGTACTTC.

This chain connects TRBV9 to TRBJ2-1, with D perhaps TRBD2 (6 bases). Trimming removed 4 bases from V and 0 bases from J, with 14 bases in between. This CDR3 comprises 16 residues. The germline V gene encodes CDR1 SGDLS and CDR2 YYNGEE. This CDR3 is CASSPGDSPSYNEQFF. CDR3 coding DNA: TGTGCCAGCAGCCCTGGGGACTCTCCCTCCTACAATGAGCAGTTCTTC.

The chain has TRBV5-1 and TRBJ1-5, with D possibly TRBD1 on 5 matching bases. Looked up from germline, CDR1 is SGHRS and CDR2 is YFSETQ. V lost 4 bases and J 6 bases, leaving 14 bases between the germline ends. The CDR3 extends over 14 amino acids. DNA for the CDR3: TGCGCCAGCAGCCCCTTTGATAGGGGTCAGCCCCAGCATTTT. Encoded protein: CASSPFDRGQPQHF.

The V gene is TRBV28, the J gene TRBJ1-2; D gene ambiguous. Germline V CDR1 and CDR2: MDHEN, SYDVKM. V was clipped by 2 bases and J by 7 bases, with 11 bases between them. This CDR3 has 13 amino acids. In DNA, the CDR3 is TGTGCCAGCAGTTTAGTCGGGGAGGGTGGCTACACCTTC. Encoded protein: CASSLVGEGGYTF.

The chain is built from TRBV19 and TRBJ2-7; D is possibly TRBD1 (6 bases). Per the germline V gene, CDR1 is LNHDA and CDR2 is SQIVND (reference sequence). V gave up 3 bases and J gave up 7 bases, with 19 bases separating them. CDR3 length: 15 residues. CDR3 sequence reads: CASSIGTRPIGEQYF. CDR3 DNA sequence: TGTGCCAGTAGTATTGGGACAAGACCGATCGGGGAGCAGTACTTC.

The rearrangement uses TRBV5-1 and TRBJ2-1; TRBD2 aligns across 13 bases. From germline, CDR1 is SGHRS and CDR2 YFSETQ. This CDR3 is built from 16 residues. Trimming removed 0 bases from V and 8 bases from J; junction bases left unmatched: 5. As DNA, the CDR3 is TGCGCCAGCAGCTTGGAGGGACTAGCGGGATCCTATGAGCAGTTCTTC. Its translation is CASSLEGLAGSYEQFF.

The chain links TRBV6-5 to TRBJ2-5, with D perhaps TRBD2 (6 bases). Trimming took 8 bases from V and 5 from J, leaving 15 bases between them. The CDR3 loop spans 13 amino acids. Germline CDR1 and CDR2: MNHEY and SVGAGI. The CDR3 sequence is CASYAGWGETQYF. The CDR3 DNA sequence: TGTGCCAGCTATGCGGGGTGGGGGGAGACCCAGTACTTC.

V gene TRBV4-3 combines with J gene TRBJ1-2; TRBD1 matches 10 bases. V was pared by 3 bases and J by 5 bases, with 6 bases of the junction left unmatched. The CDR3 spans 15 residues. Germline lookup yields CDR1 LGHNA and CDR2 YSLEER. As DNA, the CDR3 is TGCGCCAGCAGCCAGGGACAGGGGTGGAGGTATGGCTACACCTTC. Translation: CASSQGQGWRYGYTF.

The V call is TRBV9, the J call TRBJ2-5; D gene ambiguous. The ends were cut back, 5 bases at V and 3 bases at J, with 14 bases in the middle. Looked up from germline, CDR1 is SGDLS and CDR2 is YYNGEE. This CDR3 region has 14 residues. CDR3 sequence reads: CASSSGVSKETQYF. The CDR3 DNA sequence: TGTGCCAGCAGTTCAGGAGTATCAAAAGAGACCCAGTACTTC.

The chain is built from TRBV27 and TRBJ2-3, with 8 bases identical to TRBD1. V lost 5 bases and J lost 7; bases outside the gene matches: 8. This CDR3 is built from 14 residues. Per germline, CDR1 MNHEY and CDR2 SMNVEV (reference sequence). DNA of the CDR3: TGTGCCAGCAGTCCCCCCCGGACAGGGAATACGCAGTATTTT. It encodes CASSPPRTGNTQYF.

The gene calls are TRBV12-3 or TRBV12-4 and TRBJ1-2, with D possibly TRBD1 on 6 matching bases. CDR3 length: 13 amino acids. Trimming pared 3 bases from V and 7 bases from J, leaving 12 bases between. The CDR3 loop is CASSLGRGTGYTF. DNA of the CDR3: TGTGCCAGCAGTTTGGGCAGGGGTACTGGCTACACCTTC.

This clone was seen only a few times. This chain connects TRBV2 to TRBJ1-5; D uncertain. The length of the CDR3 is 12 residues. V dropped 7 bases and J dropped 5 bases, with 9 bases sitting between them. The V gene's germline CDR1 is SNHLY and CDR2 FYNNEI. The CDR3 DNA follows: TGTGCCAGCAAGGGCATGTATCAGCCCCAGCATTTT. This codes for CASKGMYQPQHF.

CDR3 loop: CAISTGSGELFF. CDR3 sequence (DNA): TGTGCCATCAGCACAGGCTCCGGGGAGCTGTTTTTT. The chain links TRBV10-3 to TRBJ2-2, with a weak D call TRBD1 (5 bases). The V and J ends lost 6 bases and 6 bases respectively, with 8 bases between them. The CDR3 sequence is 12 residues long. CDR1 is ENHRY and CDR2 is SYGVKD in the germline V gene.

The genes are TRBV7-2 and TRBJ1-4, with D unresolved. Germline V gene lookup returns CDR1 SGHTA and CDR2 FQGNSA. The CDR3 spans 13 residues. Trimming shortened V by 4 bases and J by 3 bases, and 6 bases separated the two germline ends. CDR3 sequence reads: CASSWTSNEKLFF. DNA of the CDR3: TGTGCCAGCAGCTGGACCTCTAATGAAAAACTGTTTTTT.

This chain uses TRBV2 with TRBJ2-7; no clear D gene. The CDR3 contains 13 residues. CDR1 SNHLY and CDR2 FYNNEI come from the germline V gene. The germline V and J ends were trimmed by 5 bases and 0 bases, with 8 bases remaining between them. CDR3 protein: CASSLMDSYEQYF. CDR3 DNA: TGTGCCAGCAGTTTAATGGACTCCTACGAGCAGTACTTC.

A remark on this clone: This same CDR3 is encoded by further DNA sequences in the sample. This rearrangement joins TRBV5-1 to TRBJ2-3, with D unresolved. Trimming pared 0 bases from V and 2 bases from J, leaving 4 bases between. The CDR3 has 13 amino acids. Germline CDR1 and CDR2: SGHRS and YFSETQ. CDR3 sequence (DNA): TGCGCCAGCAGCTTGGAGTCCACAGATACGCAGTATTTT. Protein: CASSLESTDTQYF.

The chain links TRBV7-2 to TRBJ1-5; D is undetermined. CDR1 is SGHTA, CDR2 FQGNSA, per germline. This CDR3 has 16 amino acids. V dropped 5 bases and J dropped 7 bases, with 21 bases sitting between them. CDR3 protein: CASSPGISRRGQPQHF. CDR3 coding DNA: TGTGCCAGCAGCCCCGGGATTTCCCGACGAGGACAGCCCCAGCATTTT.

The chain uses TRBV30 and TRBJ1-1; D remains unclear. Germline V lookup: CDR1 GTSNPN, CDR2 SVGIG (reference sequence). Deletions cut 7 bases from V and 5 bases from J, with 11 bases between. The CDR3 is 11 residues long. The CDR3 region has the DNA TGTGCCTCCAGTTGGGGTACTGAAGCTTTCTTT. Protein product: CASSWGTEAFF.

This chain links TRBV5-1 with TRBJ1-1; 7 bases line up with TRBD1. This CDR3 is 16 amino acids long. The V gene end was trimmed by 0 bases and the J gene end by 1 base; junction bases not matched to a gene: 6. Germline CDR1 reads SGHRS; CDR2 reads YFSETQ. The CDR3 region has the DNA TGCGCCAGCAGCTTGGCGTCAGGGGGAGGGAACACTGAAGCTTTCTTT. Its protein is CASSLASGGGNTEAFF.

The chain couples TRBV2 to TRBJ1-1; D not certain. Trimming took off 6 bases at V and 5 bases at J, with 7 bases between the two ends. The CDR3 length is 11 residues. Germline-derived CDR1 and CDR2 are SNHLY and FYNNEI. The CDR3 DNA follows: TGTGCCAGCAGACGATGGACTGAAGCTTTCTTT. Protein: CASRRWTEAFF.

The chain couples TRBV4-1 to TRBJ2-1; a weak D match, TRBD2 (6 bases). Between the trimmed V and J ends, which lost 5 bases and 3 bases, there was a span of 11 bases. The CDR3 length is 14 residues. Germline V gives CDR1 MGHRA, CDR2 YSYEKL. The DNA for the CDR3 is TGCGCCAGCAGCAGACCGCGGGGCTACAATGAGCAGTTCTTC. Translating gives CASSRPRGYNEQFF.

The chain carries TRBV30 and TRBJ1-1; no definite D call. CDR3 length: 11 amino acids. Germline CDR1 GTSNPN, CDR2 SVGIG (reference sequence). Trimming removed 2 bases at V and 7 bases at J, with 8 bases between. The CDR3 sequence is CAWSRGFEAFF. The CDR3 nucleotides read TGTGCCTGGAGTCGGGGTTTTGAAGCTTTCTTT.

The chain uses TRBV6-2 or TRBV6-3 and TRBJ2-7; D gene ambiguous. Germline V gene sequence: CDR1 MNHEY, CDR2 SVGEGT. There are 11 residues in the CDR3. Trimming removed 5 bases from V and 3 bases from J, with 5 bases in between. The CDR3 region is CASSQNYEQYF. The CDR3, as DNA: TGTGCCAGCAGTCAGAACTACGAGCAGTACTTC.

The chain uses TRBV18 and TRBJ1-5, with D uncertain. CDR3 length: 15 amino acids. Germline assignment: CDR1 KGHSH and CDR2 LQKENI. V was trimmed by 6 bases and J by 1 base, leaving 13 bases between them. The CDR3 here is CASSLFVESNQPQHF. In DNA, the CDR3 is TGTGCCAGCTCCCTATTCGTAGAGAGCAATCAGCCCCAGCATTTT.

This chain joins TRBV19 and TRBJ1-5; the match to TRBD1 covers 9 bases. The CDR3 contains 16 residues. CDR1 and CDR2 from the germline V gene are LNHDA and SQIVND (reference sequence). Losses at the gene ends were 0 bases for V and 2 bases for J; bases not matched to a gene: 2. CDR3 residues: CASSIERDRGNQPQHF. CDR3 in DNA: TGTGCCAGTAGTATAGAAAGGGACAGGGGCAATCAGCCCCAGCATTTT.

The J gene is TRBJ1-5, the V gene TRBV2; D uncertain. V lost 7 bases to trimming and J lost 1 base, with 8 bases between them. CDR1 and CDR2 (germline): SNHLY, FYNNEI. This CDR3 comprises 13 residues. The CDR3 is CASKRRSNQPQHF. The DNA for the CDR3 is TGTGCCAGCAAGAGGAGGAGCAATCAGCCCCAGCATTTT.